This is a list of T cell receptor beta chains from one sample in a study of T cells in Graves' hyperthyroidism and ophthalmopathy. Each CDR3 protein is one row after TCRdb ran MiXCR on the multiplex PCR reads. This repertoire shows 490,000 or so distinct CDR3 sequences, 15% to 20% found once; its top ten account for approximately 32%. Sequencing was carried out using blood. The receptors originated from a woman aged 25 to 39 with Graves' ophthalmopathy. The CDR3 runs from the conserved cysteine through the conserved F or W. The D gene is left open where the match is weak. Some rows mark clone size as missing; the rest say once, few, many or name a class of expanded clone.

V	J	size	D	length	DNA	CDR3
TRBV20-1	TRBJ2-5	many	TRBD2	15	TGCAGTGCTAGAGATCCTGGCGGGAGGAAAGAGACCCAGTACTTC	CSARDPGGRKETQYF
TRBV14	TRBJ2-1	many	-	13	TGTGCCAGCAGCCAAGATCCGGGAGCGAGGCAGTTCTTC	CASSQDPGARQFF
TRBV18	TRBJ2-5	many	-	13	TGTGCCAGCTCACCACCGGATTGGGAGACCCAGTACTTC	CASSPPDWETQYF
TRBV5-8	TRBJ2-1	few	TRBD2	19	TGTGCCAGCAGCTTGATGGGACTAGCGGGAGGGTTTGGCTACAATGAGCAGTTCTTC	CASSLMGLAGGFGYNEQFF
TRBV9	TRBJ1-4	few	-	15	TGTGCCAGCAGCCCCCGGACGGATTGGAATGAAAAACTGTTTTTT	CASSPRTDWNEKLFF
TRBV7-9	TRBJ2-5	few	-	15	TGTGCCAGCAGCCCAGGACAGGACCTCGGGGGGACCCAGTACTTC	CASSPGQDLGGTQYF
TRBV5-6	TRBJ2-7	many	-	15	TGTGCCAGCAGCTTGCCGGTAACGGCCCCCTACGAGCAGTACTTC	CASSLPVTAPYEQYF
TRBV20-1	TRBJ2-1	few	TRBD2	13	TGCAGTGCTAGAGATCTAGCGGGAGCCTTGCAGTTCTTC	CSARDLAGALQFF
TRBV4-1	TRBJ2-3	few	-	16	TGCGCCAGCAGCCAAGAGGCCGCGGGGATAACAGATACGCAGTATTTT	CASSQEAAGITDTQYF
TRBV7-9	TRBJ2-7	few	-	14	TGTGCCAGCAGCCATCGGCGGAGGACTACCGAGCAGTACTTC	CASSHRRRTTEQYF
TRBV18	TRBJ2-7	many	TRBD1	14	TGTGCCAGTCGAAACACAGGGGATCCTCGGGAGCAGTACTTC	CASRNTGDPREQYF
TRBV5-1	TRBJ1-2	many	TRBD1	14	TGCGCCAGCAGCTATAGACAGGGGGCGGCTGGCTACACCTTC	CASSYRQGAAGYTF
TRBV29-1	TRBJ2-2	few	-	14	TGCAGCGACACACACCGGGGAGACACCGGGGAGCTGTTTTTT	CSDTHRGDTGELFF
TRBV28	TRBJ1-5	-	-	13	TGTGCCAGCAGTTTGCTACAGGATCAGCCCCAGCATTTT	CASSLLQDQPQHF
TRBV27	TRBJ1-6	many	-	18	TGTGCCAGCAGTTCAACAGGGCCGGCTACTTACTCCGTTTCACCCCTCCACTTT	CASSSTGPATYSVSPLHF
TRBV12-3/TRBV12-4	TRBJ2-3	many	TRBD2	18	TGTGCCAGCAGTTTTATGCGGGAGTACAAGCGGGACACAGATACGCAGTATTTT	CASSFMREYKRDTDTQYF
TRBV7-2	TRBJ2-3	many	-	14	TGTGCCAGCAGCTTAGAGGTGTGGTCAGATACGCAGTATTTT	CASSLEVWSDTQYF
TRBV7-9	TRBJ1-5	many	-	13	TGTGCCAGCAGCTTAGACTGGGGACGGCCCCAGCATTTT	CASSLDWGRPQHF
TRBV7-2	TRBJ2-7	many	-	11	TGTGCCAGCACTTCGGACTACGAGCAGTACTTC	CASTSDYEQYF
TRBV29-1	TRBJ1-5	-	TRBD1	13	TGCAGCGCCCGGACAGGGGGCAATCAGCCCCAGCATTTT	CSARTGGNQPQHF
TRBV28	TRBJ2-5	many	-	14	TGTGCCAGCAGTATCAGGGGTGGGCAGGAGACCCAGTACTTC	CASSIRGGQETQYF
TRBV12-3/TRBV12-4	TRBJ2-5	-	-	14	TGTGCCAGCAGCAAGGGGGGGCGGGAAGAGACCCAGTACTTC	CASSKGGREETQYF
TRBV29-1	TRBJ2-2	-	TRBD2	16	TGCAGCGTTAAGGTCGGGCGGGAGGTACACACCGGGGAGCTGTTTTTT	CSVKVGREVHTGELFF
TRBV4-3	TRBJ2-7	many	-	14	TGCGCCAGCAGCCAAGATTGGAGGGGCTACGAGCAGTACTTC	CASSQDWRGYEQYF
TRBV15	TRBJ2-2	-	TRBD2	18	TGTGCCACCGATTCCGGCAGCGGGAGGGCCTGGGGAACCGGGGAGCTGTTTTTT	CATDSGSGRAWGTGELFF
TRBV18	TRBJ2-3	-	TRBD2	17	TGTGCCAGCTCACCACGGCTAGCGGGAAAGGTATCAGATACGCAGTATTTT	CASSPRLAGKVSDTQYF
TRBV6-2/TRBV6-3	TRBJ2-1	few	TRBD2	15	TGTGCCAGCAGTTCCCCCGCGACTAGCGGGCGCGAGCAGTTCTTC	CASSSPATSGREQFF
TRBV7-2	TRBJ2-7	many	TRBD2	13	TGTGCCAGCAGCTTAGTAGCGGGATTCGAGCAGTACTTC	CASSLVAGFEQYF
TRBV29-1	TRBJ2-5	few	-	13	TGCAGCGTTGTGAGTCCGGGGCCAGAGACCCAGTACTTC	CSVVSPGPETQYF
TRBV6-1	TRBJ2-6	few	-	14	TGTGCCAGCAGTGCTAGCTCTGGGGCCAACGTCCTGACTTTC	CASSASSGANVLTF
TRBV20-1	TRBJ2-3	many	TRBD2	14	TGCAGTGCTAGGCCTAGCGGGAGTGACGATACGCAGTATTTT	CSARPSGSDDTQYF
TRBV29-1	TRBJ2-6	-	TRBD2	17	TGCAGCGTTGAGGCGGGACTAGTTAGCTCTGGGGCCAACGTCCTGACTTTC	CSVEAGLVSSGANVLTF
TRBV5-1	TRBJ2-7	-	-	16	TGCGCCAGCAGCTTGGGGGCCTACGAGATCTCCTACGAGCAGTACTTC	CASSLGAYEISYEQYF
TRBV20-1	TRBJ1-1	many	-	15	TGCAGTGCTAGAGATGATGTGGCTAGGGACACTGAAGCTTTCTTT	CSARDDVARDTEAFF
TRBV20-1	TRBJ2-7	many	-	15	TGCAGTGCTAGAGATTTCCACGGGTTTTACTACGAGCAGTACTTC	CSARDFHGFYYEQYF
TRBV24-1	TRBJ2-1	few	-	11	TGTGCCACCCAAGGGGTCAATGAGCAGTTCTTC	CATQGVNEQFF
TRBV6-1	TRBJ1-5	many	-	14	TGTGCCAGCAGTACAGGACCGCCGGGGGGGCCCCAGCATTTT	CASSTGPPGGPQHF
TRBV5-4	TRBJ2-5	few	TRBD1	14	TGTGCCAGCAGTTTACTCCAGGGGGCGGAGACCCAGTACTTC	CASSLLQGAETQYF
TRBV7-3	TRBJ2-1	few	TRBD2	16	TGTGCCAGCAGCTTAGGAGGACTAGCGGGATACAATGAGCAGTTCTTC	CASSLGGLAGYNEQFF
TRBV3-1	TRBJ1-1	-	-	16	TGTGCCAGCAGCCAACCTAGGGGCAGTGTAGGCACTGAAGCTTTCTTT	CASSQPRGSVGTEAFF
TRBV6-1	TRBJ2-3	-	-	16	TGTGCCAGCAGCCAGGGAAGGCAAAAGTGGGCAGATACGCAGTATTTT	CASSQGRQKWADTQYF
TRBV7-2	TRBJ1-5	many	TRBD1	18	TGTGCCAGCAGCACCGGGACAGGGGTTATGGGACGAAATCAGCCCCAGCATTTT	CASSTGTGVMGRNQPQHF
TRBV5-6	TRBJ2-4	-	-	12	TGTGCCAGCAGCTCGGACAAAAACATTCAGTACTTC	CASSSDKNIQYF
TRBV20-1	TRBJ2-5	few	-	11	TGCAGTGCTAGAGATAGAGAGACCCAGTACTTC	CSARDRETQYF
TRBV18	TRBJ2-4	few	TRBD2	17	TGTGCCAGCTCACCCGGGCCCGGGAGGACTGCCAAAAACATTCAGTACTTC	CASSPGPGRTAKNIQYF
TRBV6-2/TRBV6-3	TRBJ2-5	many	-	14	TGTGCCAGCAGTTACAGTGGGGCCCAAGAGACCCAGTACTTC	CASSYSGAQETQYF
TRBV28	TRBJ2-5	-	TRBD2	16	TGTGCCAGCGAGAGAGCCGGGACTAGCGGGAAAGAGACCCAGTACTTC	CASERAGTSGKETQYF
TRBV6-1	TRBJ1-5	-	-	12	TGTGCCAGCAAGGGACTCAATCAGCCCCAGCATTTT	CASKGLNQPQHF
TRBV6-2/TRBV6-3	TRBJ1-4	-	-	17	TGTGCCAGCAGTTACTCGGCCGCCCGGAGGTGGGGTGAAAAACTGTTTTTT	CASSYSAARRWGEKLFF
TRBV11-3	TRBJ1-4	many	-	13	TGTGCCAGCAGTAACCCAGGGGATGAAAAACTGTTTTTT	CASSNPGDEKLFF
TRBV5-1	TRBJ2-3	few	TRBD1	15	TGCGCCAGCAGCGAGGGGACAGGGGCACAGGGTACGCAGTATTTT	CASSEGTGAQGTQYF
TRBV5-1	TRBJ2-1	many	-	12	TGCGCCAGCAGCCCGTCGGGCCATGAGCAGTTCTTC	CASSPSGHEQFF
TRBV28	TRBJ2-6	few	-	14	TGTGCCAGCAGTTCCTCCACTGGGGCCAACGTCCTGACTTTC	CASSSSTGANVLTF
TRBV30	TRBJ2-1	many	TRBD2	16	TGTGCCTGGAGTGATCCCGGGACTAGCTCCTACAATGAGCAGTTCTTC	CAWSDPGTSSYNEQFF